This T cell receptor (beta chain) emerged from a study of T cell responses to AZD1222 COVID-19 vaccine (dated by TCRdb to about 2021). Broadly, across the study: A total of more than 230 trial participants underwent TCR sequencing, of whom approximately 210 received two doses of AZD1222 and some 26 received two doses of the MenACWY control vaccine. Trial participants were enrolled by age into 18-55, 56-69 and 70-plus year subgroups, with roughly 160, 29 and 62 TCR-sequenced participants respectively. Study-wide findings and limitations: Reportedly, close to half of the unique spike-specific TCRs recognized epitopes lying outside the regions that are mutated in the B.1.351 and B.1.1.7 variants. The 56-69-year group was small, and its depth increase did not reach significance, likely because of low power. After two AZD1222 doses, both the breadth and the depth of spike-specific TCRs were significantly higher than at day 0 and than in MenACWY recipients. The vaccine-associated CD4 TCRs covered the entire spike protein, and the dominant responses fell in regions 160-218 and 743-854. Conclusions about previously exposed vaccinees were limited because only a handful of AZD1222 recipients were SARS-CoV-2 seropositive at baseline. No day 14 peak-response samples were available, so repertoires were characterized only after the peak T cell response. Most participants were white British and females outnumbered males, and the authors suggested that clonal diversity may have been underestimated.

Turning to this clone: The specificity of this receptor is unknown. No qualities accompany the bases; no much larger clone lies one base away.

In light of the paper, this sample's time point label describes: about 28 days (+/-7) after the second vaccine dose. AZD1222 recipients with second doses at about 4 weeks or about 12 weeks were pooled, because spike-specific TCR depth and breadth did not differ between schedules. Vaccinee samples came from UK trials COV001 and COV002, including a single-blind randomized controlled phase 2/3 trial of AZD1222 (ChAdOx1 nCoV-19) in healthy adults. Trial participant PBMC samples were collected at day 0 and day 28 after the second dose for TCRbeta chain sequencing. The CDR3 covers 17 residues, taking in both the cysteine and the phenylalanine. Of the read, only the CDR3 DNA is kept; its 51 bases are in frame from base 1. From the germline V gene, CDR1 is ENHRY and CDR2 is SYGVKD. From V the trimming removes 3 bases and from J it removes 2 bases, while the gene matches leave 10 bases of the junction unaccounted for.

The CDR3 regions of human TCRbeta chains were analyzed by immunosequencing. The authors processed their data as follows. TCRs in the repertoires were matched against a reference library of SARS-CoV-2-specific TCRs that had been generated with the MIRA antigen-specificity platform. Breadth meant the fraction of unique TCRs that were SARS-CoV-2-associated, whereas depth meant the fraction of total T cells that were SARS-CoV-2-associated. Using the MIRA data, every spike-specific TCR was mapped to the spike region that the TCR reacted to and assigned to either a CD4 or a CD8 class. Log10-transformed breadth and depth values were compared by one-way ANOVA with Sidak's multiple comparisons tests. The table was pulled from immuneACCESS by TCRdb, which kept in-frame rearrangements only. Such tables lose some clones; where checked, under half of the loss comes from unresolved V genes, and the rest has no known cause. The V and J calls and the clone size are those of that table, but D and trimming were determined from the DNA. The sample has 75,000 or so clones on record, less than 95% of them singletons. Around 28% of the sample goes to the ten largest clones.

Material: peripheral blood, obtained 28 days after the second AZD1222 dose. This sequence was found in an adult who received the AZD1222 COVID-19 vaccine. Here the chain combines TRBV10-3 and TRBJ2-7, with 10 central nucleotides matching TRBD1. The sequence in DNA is TGTGCCATCAGTGACTTCGTGGATGGGACAGGGGCCTACGAGCAGTACTTC. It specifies CAISDFVDGTGAYEQYF.